This TCR beta chain was profiled in a study of blood T cell repertoires in COVID-19 (dated by TCRdb to about 2020). Context from the whole study: The collaborator samples originated in the United States, Italy and Spain and spanned the acute and convalescent phases of COVID-19. The repertoires were made available in a free public database intended to serve as a resource for research on the immune response to SARS-CoV-2. The material from the prospective study consisted of cDNA or gDNA derived from T cells, B-cell-depleted T cells, or PBMCs. Where available, HLA class I and class II types were taken from metadata supplied by the sample provider and were not determined by assay-based typing. Samples were obtained from the ongoing ImmuneRACE study (first 160 participants) and from over a thousand subjects provided by 6 global collaborators. Deeply sampled blood TCRbeta repertoires from subjects exposed to, actively infected with, or recovered from COVID-19 were included in the dataset. Sample metadata almost always included a de-identified subject ID, COVID-19 status, age in years and sex.

TCRbeta CDR3 regions were amplified from genomic DNA by means of the immunoSEQ Assay, a bias-controlled multiplex PCR. In the original analysis: Nucleated cell counts per sample were estimated from amplification of reference gene primers within the assay. Sequence reads were collapsed and filtered to measure the absolute abundance of every unique TCRbeta CDR3 rearrangement. For each sample, productive Simpson clonality was calculated as the square root of Simpson's diversity index over productive rearrangements. TCRdb took this table from immuneACCESS and kept in-frame rearrangements with V and J called. Such tables lack part of the clones; where checked against another copy, unresolved V genes explain under half of the gap, and the rest is unexplained. Clone size and V and J calls were adopted from that table, with D and trimming inferred from the DNA. This sample gives 150,000 to 200,000 clones in total; approximately 89% of them show up just once. More than 3% of the sample comes from the top ten.

Study-level results and caveats: The amount of clinical and demographic metadata varied by source and participant and was provided uncurated.

Each collaborating institution followed its own protocols to collect whole blood in K2EDTA tubes. For TCRbeta analysis, collaborator samples were shipped as frozen whole blood, as isolated PBMCs, or as DNA extracted from either sample type. The CDR3 has 15 amino acids, counting the end cysteine and phenylalanine. Only the CDR3 DNA stays, 45 bases, in frame from base 1. The CDR1 and CDR2 encoded by the germline V gene are MNHEY and SVGAGI. As concerns this clone: Its specific antigen is unknown. At one end, the junction sequence differs from germline, possibly due to a read error.

This sequence was found in a man in his sixties or seventies with acute or convalescent COVID-19. The sequence links TRBV6-5 to TRBJ1-1; a tentative D match to TRBD1 spans 5 bases. Sequenced input: peripheral blood. The CDR3 reads CAGRFSGASNTEAFF. The bases are TGTGCCGGCAGGTTCAGCGGGGCGAGTAACACTGAAGCTTTCTTT.